Below are 11 T cell receptor beta chains sequenced from a single sample in a study of early T cells in non-severe SARS-CoV-2 infection. TCRdb redid the calling of the 5' RACE reads with MiXCR, one entry per CDR3 protein. This table has around 39,000 distinct CDR3 sequences, roughly 5.4% appearing once. The source material was whole blood, sampled at baseline. These receptors were collected from an adult who was a healthcare worker with PCR-confirmed SARS-CoV-2 infection or an uninfected control (not recorded which).

This clonotype came up many times. The chain is built from TRBV12-3 or TRBV12-4 and TRBJ2-7, with D unresolved. Trimming took 10 bases from V and 7 from J, leaving 20 bases between them. This CDR3 has 13 amino acids. DNA of the CDR3: TGTGCCACCGGTGGACCGTTACTGCGGGAGCAGTACTTC. Translated, it gives CATGGPLLREQYF.

This clonotype was picked up a small number of times. V usage is TRBV6-2 or TRBV6-3 and J usage is TRBJ2-2; D is possibly TRBD2 (5 bases). Germline V gene data show CDR1 as MNHEY and CDR2 as SVGEGT. Trimming pared 2 bases from V and 5 bases from J, leaving 9 bases between. The CDR3 consists of 14 residues. CDR3 sequence (DNA): TGTGCCAGCAGTTACGTCCGGACTACCGGGGAGCTGTTTTTT. Its protein product is CASSYVRTTGELFF.

This clonotype occurred many times. The chain employs TRBV7-6 and TRBJ2-3; 8 bases are a match to TRBD1. CDR3 size: 16 residues. The ends lost 1 base at V and 0 bases at J; junction bases unmatched: 3. CDR1 and CDR2 (germline): SGHVS, FNYEAQ. The CDR3 DNA is TGTGCCAGCAGCTTAGGGACAGGGCTAAGCACAGATACGCAGTATTTT. This codes for CASSLGTGLSTDTQYF.

This clonotype was detected many times. CDR3 sequence (DNA): TGTGCCAGCAGGAGGTGGGCGGAACCCCGAAATGAGCAGTTCTTC. This sequence encodes CASRRWAEPRNEQFF. The chain uses TRBV2 and TRBJ2-1; no reliable D call. This CDR3 region has 15 residues. Trimming removed 6 bases from V and 7 bases from J, with 19 bases in between. In germline, CDR1 is SNHLY, CDR2 FYNNEI.

This clonotype occurred many times. The chain joins TRBV9 to TRBJ2-2; D is unclear. V lost 0 bases, J lost 7 bases, and 10 bases lay in between. CDR3 length: 14 amino acids. Per germline, CDR1 SGDLS and CDR2 YYNGEE. CDR3 coding DNA: TGTGCCAGCAGCGTAGAAGTTGAAATCGGGGAGCTGTTTTTT. Translating it yields CASSVEVEIGELFF.

This clonotype was detected ten times or more. This rearrangement joins TRBV28 to TRBJ1-2; D gene unclear. The CDR3 totals 14 residues. Deletions cut 2 bases from V and 0 bases from J, with 7 bases between. Germline V gene lookup returns CDR1 MDHEN and CDR2 SYDVKM. The CDR3 coding sequence is TGTGCCAGCAGTTTAGAGCGGTCTAACTATGGCTACACCTTC. Translating it yields CASSLERSNYGYTF.

This clonotype has at least ten counts. V usage is TRBV5-1 and J usage is TRBJ1-3; D is unresolved. Germline CDR1 reads SGHRS; CDR2 reads YFSETQ. CDR3 length: 15 amino acids. Trimming shortened V by 4 bases and J by 3 bases, and 14 bases separated the two germline ends. CDR3 protein: CASSLSGGDGNTIYF. CDR3 nucleotide sequence: TGCGCCAGCAGCCTAAGTGGAGGAGATGGAAACACCATATATTTT.

This clonotype was recorded many times. This chain uses TRBV6-1 with TRBJ2-7; D is uncertain. Trimming took off 1 base at V and 2 bases at J, with 9 bases between the two ends. The CDR3 extends over 14 amino acids. Germline V gives CDR1 MNHNS, CDR2 SASEGT. The CDR3 DNA reads as TGTGCCAGCAGTGAAGGGTACCCACCCTACGAGCAGTACTTC. This sequence encodes CASSEGYPPYEQYF.

This clonotype turned up a few times. The V call is TRBV3-1, the J call TRBJ2-7, with 8 bases that match TRBD2. CDR1 is LGHDT and CDR2 is YNNKEL in the germline V gene (reference sequence). Trimming cost V 4 bases and J 5 bases; bases outside gene matches: 7. CDR3 length: 14 residues. This CDR3 is CASSPRGGLDEQYF. The CDR3 DNA reads as TGTGCCAGCAGCCCCCGGGGGGGTCTCGACGAGCAGTACTTC.

This clonotype was detected a few times. The chain has TRBV6-5 and TRBJ2-7; 14 bases map to TRBD2. J gave up 5 bases and V 6 bases, and 9 bases lay outside the gene matches. The CDR3 totals 16 residues. In germline, CDR1 is MNHEY, CDR2 SVGAGI. The CDR3 nucleotides read TGTGCCAGCAGAACCGGGACTAGCGGGAGTATGCACGAGCAGTACTTC. This translates into CASRTGTSGSMHEQYF.

This clonotype was seen only a few times. The rearrangement links TRBV7-2 to TRBJ1-4, with unresolved D. Per the germline V gene, CDR1 is SGHTA and CDR2 is FQGNSA. V shed 1 base and J shed 0 bases, with 12 bases lying between them. This CDR3 spans 17 amino acids. The CDR3 spells CASSLVGRQTTNEKLFF. In nucleotides, the CDR3 is TGTGCCAGCAGCTTAGTTGGCAGGCAGACAACTAATGAAAAACTGTTTTTT.